The clone carrying this TCR beta chain was observed once. The CDR3 contains 18 residues. Trimming took 2 bases from V and 0 from J, leaving 20 bases between them. Germline-derived CDR1 and CDR2 are LNHDA and SQIVND (reference sequence). The sample originates from a study of blood T cell repertoires in COVID-19. Study overall: Samples of COVID-19 (acute and convalescent) were obtained from the United States, Italy and Spain. The cDNA or gDNA used as material had been derived from T cells, B-cell-depleted T cells, or PBMCs.

As originally analysed: Reference gene primer amplification gave nucleated cell count estimates. Sequencing used immunoSEQ multiplex PCR; TCRdb keeps in-frame clones, though not all of them. That table furnishes V, J and clone size, whereas the DNA furnished D and trimming. Among under 250,000 clones, 80% were seen once, and the ten largest hold roughly 12%. The V gene is TRBV19, the J gene TRBJ2-7; the D gene is possibly TRBD1 (6 bases). Sequencing input: peripheral blood. The receptor comes from a human donor in a cohort sampled during active COVID-19. CDR3 nucleotides: TGTGCCAGTAGTATAAGGGGACGACAGGCTACCCTCTCCTACGAGCAGTACTTC. Its protein product is CASSIRGRQATLSYEQYF.